A single sample gave rise to the 19 T cell receptor beta chains below, sequenced in a study of Graves' ophthalmopathy and Graves' hyperthyroidism. RNA transcripts served as template for amplifying TCR beta CDR3 sequences. HTBI-primed first-round RT-PCR preceded second-round multiplex PCR. TCRdb re-derived calls from the multiplex PCR reads in MiXCR, one entry per CDR3 protein. Of over 500,000 distinct CDR3 sequences in the sample, 22% were seen once. Specimen: peripheral blood. Receptors were obtained from a woman aged 18 to 35 with stable Graves' hyperthyroidism. Some clones in this sample may be carry-over from other donors' samples.

Ten or more counts support this clonotype. This chain joins TRBV13 and TRBJ1-1; 10 nucleotides align to TRBD1. CDR1 and CDR2 (germline): PRHDT, FYEKMQ (reference sequence). This CDR3 comprises 17 residues. V lost 5 bases, J lost 3 bases, and 12 bases stayed unmatched. In DNA form, the CDR3 reads TGTGCCAGCAGCAAACGGACGGGACAGGGGTTTCACACTGAAGCTTTCTTT. Protein product: CASSKRTGQGFHTEAFF.

The V and J genes are TRBV11-2 and TRBJ1-5; a possible D gene is TRBD1 (6 bases). The CDR3 spans 17 residues. Trimming took off 4 bases at V and 5 bases at J, with 21 bases between the two ends. Germline assignment: CDR1 SGHAT and CDR2 FQNNGV. CDR3 protein: CASSSPRGGPPYQPQHF. The DNA of the CDR3 is TGTGCCAGCAGCTCTCCCCGGGGGGGGCCACCTTATCAGCCCCAGCATTTT.

This clonotype was observed a handful of times. The chain recombines TRBV27 with TRBJ2-7, with TRBD2 matching over 10 bases. This CDR3 is built from 14 residues. The germline V gene has CDR1 MNHEY and CDR2 SMNVEV (reference sequence). The junction had 10 bases not matched to a gene; V was cut back by 8 bases and J by 6 bases. The CDR3 protein is CASSPASSGGEQYF. CDR3 bases: TGTGCCAGCTCACCAGCTTCTAGCGGGGGCGAGCAGTACTTC.

This clonotype was observed at least ten times. V is TRBV14 and J is TRBJ1-1, with TRBD1 as a possible D gene (6 bases). V was pared by 0 bases and J by 1 base, with 18 bases between. Germline V gene data show CDR1 as SGHDN and CDR2 as FVKESK. The CDR3 covers 18 residues. The CDR3 nucleotides are TGTGCCAGCAGCCAAGATCGTAAAGGGGGGTTGGAGAACACTGAAGCTTTCTTT. It specifies CASSQDRKGGLENTEAFF.

Ten or more counts support this clonotype. The chain carries TRBV7-8 and TRBJ2-7; the D is unclear. Trimming took 2 bases from V and 3 from J, leaving 8 bases between them. Per germline, CDR1 SGHVS and CDR2 FQNEAQ. The CDR3 loop spans 13 amino acids. The CDR3 coding sequence is TGTGCCAGCAGCTTAACAAACAGCTACGAGCAGTACTTC. Translating gives CASSLTNSYEQYF.

The chain has TRBV12-3 or TRBV12-4 and TRBJ1-5; the D gene is possibly TRBD1 (5 bases). Trimming stripped 6 bases from V and 6 bases from J, with 21 bases between. This CDR3 has 16 residues. The CDR3 here is CASSTLGGEGRQPQHF. CDR3 nucleotides: TGTGCCAGCAGCACCCTTGGGGGAGAGGGACGTCAGCCCCAGCATTTT.

The rearrangement uses TRBV6-5 and TRBJ2-7; D possibly corresponds to TRBD2 (5 bases). Trimming took 0 bases from V and 1 from J, leaving 10 bases between them. CDR3 size: 15 residues. Per germline, CDR1 MNHEY and CDR2 SVGAGI. CDR3 in amino acids: CASSYSDTRSYEQYF. The DNA for the CDR3 is TGTGCCAGCAGTTACTCAGATACTAGGTCCTACGAGCAGTACTTC.

This clonotype was counted only a few times. The J gene is TRBJ2-5, the V gene TRBV4-1; 9 nucleotides align to TRBD2. V lost 1 base, J lost 0 bases, and 3 bases stayed unmatched. This CDR3 region has 16 residues. Per germline, CDR1 MGHRA and CDR2 YSYEKL. Here the CDR3 DNA reads TGCGCCAGCAGCCAAGGGGCGGGGGGGGACCAAGAGACCCAGTACTTC. Translating gives CASSQGAGGDQETQYF.

This clonotype appeared many times. This rearrangement joins TRBV6-1 to TRBJ2-2; D not certain. Looked up from germline, CDR1 is MNHNS and CDR2 is SASEGT. V was trimmed by 5 bases and J by 4 bases, leaving 8 bases between them. The CDR3 covers 13 residues. CDR3 residues: CASSPGFTGELFF. CDR3 nucleotide sequence: TGTGCCAGCAGTCCGGGCTTCACCGGGGAGCTGTTTTTT.

This clonotype came up many times. The genes are TRBV28 and TRBJ2-5; a possible D gene is TRBD1 (5 bases). This CDR3 has 14 residues. Trimming removed 4 bases at V and 0 bases at J, with 9 bases between. In germline, CDR1 is MDHEN, CDR2 SYDVKM. The CDR3 reads CASSSRTHQETQYF. The CDR3 DNA is TGTGCCAGCAGTTCCCGGACACACCAAGAGACCCAGTACTTC.

This clonotype showed up many times. J is TRBJ2-7 and V is TRBV27; no reliable D call. The CDR3 contains 13 residues. Germline V gene data show CDR1 as MNHEY and CDR2 as SMNVEV (reference sequence). V was pared by 6 bases and J by 2 bases, with 11 bases between. The CDR3 sequence: CASRASWAYEQYF. CDR3 sequence (DNA): TGTGCCAGCAGGGCCAGCTGGGCCTACGAGCAGTACTTC.

CDR3 sequence: CASRKDYYEQYF. The CDR3 coding sequence is TGTGCCAGCAGGAAAGATTACTACGAGCAGTACTTC. This chain links TRBV6-2 or TRBV6-3 with TRBJ2-7, with D unresolved. Trimming removed 6 bases from V and 3 bases from J, with 9 bases in between. Germline lookup yields CDR1 MNHEY and CDR2 SVGEGT. The CDR3 is 12 amino acids.

This clonotype was observed many times. The V and J genes are TRBV6-7 and TRBJ1-5; 7 nucleotides agree with TRBD1. TRBV6-7 is an ORF; its function is uncertain. There are 21 residues in the CDR3. V was clipped by 2 bases and J by 4 bases; unmatched bases: 23. The CDR3 bases are TGTGCCAGCAGTTACGGGGTAAGACAGGGTCTTAAAAGCGAATGTAATCAGCCCCAGCATTTT. Its translation is CASSYGVRQGLKSECNQPQHF.

This clonotype was recorded many times. The rearrangement joins TRBV2 to TRBJ2-2; perhaps TRBD2 as D (6 bases). Germline CDR1 is SNHLY and CDR2 is FYNNEI. Trimming took 2 bases from V and 2 from J, leaving 12 bases between them. This CDR3 has 16 amino acids. The CDR3 bases are TGTGCCAGCAGTGAATCGCCTAGCGCAAACACCGGGGAGCTGTTTTTT. Its protein is CASSESPSANTGELFF.

This clonotype has a count of ten or more. The chain uses TRBV12-3 or TRBV12-4 and TRBJ1-1; D is unclear. Trimming took off 3 bases at V and 4 bases at J, with 9 bases between the two ends. The CDR3 totals 13 residues. The CDR3 is CASSFGLVTEAFF. The CDR3 nucleotides are TGTGCCAGCAGTTTCGGGCTAGTCACTGAAGCTTTCTTT.

This clonotype was detected ten times or more. The chain carries TRBV5-5 and TRBJ1-2; TRBD1 is a possible D gene (5 bases). The germline gives CDR1 SGHKS, CDR2 YYEKEE (reference sequence). The CDR3 is 14 residues long. The V and J ends lost 4 bases and 8 bases respectively, with 18 bases between them. This CDR3 is CASSVQGLIGGYTF. The CDR3 coding sequence is TGTGCCAGCAGCGTGCAGGGATTGATTGGGGGCTACACCTTC.

This clonotype came up many times. The chain couples TRBV20-1 to TRBJ1-1; 7 nucleotides match TRBD1. The CDR3 contains 12 residues. The V segment lost 1 base and the J segment 11 bases; nucleotides outside the gene matches: 7. Germline V gene sequence: CDR1 DFQATT, CDR2 SNEGSKA (reference sequence). The CDR3 protein is CSARGKQGKAFF. CDR3 coding DNA: TGCAGTGCTAGAGGAAAACAGGGGAAGGCTTTCTTT.

The table lists this clonotype with many counts. This rearrangement joins TRBV6-1 to TRBJ1-2; no clear D. CDR3 length: 13 residues. Looked up from germline, CDR1 is MNHNS and CDR2 is SASEGT. V lost 1 base and J 8 bases, leaving 11 bases between the germline ends. The CDR3 region is CASSEGGRAGYTF. The CDR3 DNA follows: TGTGCCAGCAGTGAAGGAGGGCGTGCGGGCTACACCTTC.

On this clonotype itself: A much larger clone is a single base away; this may be a read error. The CDR3 carries no conserved terminal phenylalanine or tryptophan, so it likely arises from a read error. The J gene is TRBJ1-5, the V gene TRBV20-1; D call uncertain. Trimming pared 4 bases from V and 1 base from J, leaving 5 bases between. The V gene's germline CDR1 is DFQATT and CDR2 SNEGSKA (reference sequence). The CDR3 length is 12 residues. Here the CDR3 reads CSAKVSNQPQHL. The CDR3 DNA sequence: TGCAGTGCTAAAGTAAGCAATCAGCCCCAGCATTTG.